The 22 T cell receptor beta chains below come from one sample, sequenced in a study of blood T cells in healthy people across ages. The authors ran a second PCR of about 7 to 12 cycles using a sample-barcoded 5' primer and a J-beta primer mix. MiXCR, applied by TCRdb to the 5' RACE reads, yields one record per CDR3 protein. The repertoire holds approximately 810,000 distinct CDR3 sequences, with less than 35% as singletons. The sequencing input was blood. The receptor set was obtained from an elderly woman in good health.

As concerns this clonotype: A much larger clone sits a single nucleotide away, making a read error possible. The rearrangement joins TRBV6-1 to TRBJ1-5; no firm D call. CDR3 size: 13 residues. The germline V gene has CDR1 MNHNS and CDR2 SASEGT. Trimming pared 3 bases from V and 3 bases from J, leaving 6 bases between. The CDR3 nucleotides are TGTGCCAGCAGTGACAGACACAATCAGCCCCAGCATTTT. Translation: CASSDRHNQPQHF.

This clonotype was counted ten times or more. V is TRBV9 and J is TRBJ2-1, with D maybe TRBD1 (5 bases). Germline V lookup: CDR1 SGDLS, CDR2 YYNGEE. The CDR3 length is 14 residues. Trimming left V 2 bases short and J 7 bases short, with 13 bases between. CDR3 sequence reads: CASSVLGAGNEQFF. CDR3 bases: TGTGCCAGCAGCGTTTTAGGGGCCGGAAATGAGCAGTTCTTC.

This clonotype was seen repeatedly, ten times or more. The gene calls are TRBV5-1 and TRBJ2-7; D remains unclear. Trimming stripped 0 bases from V and 0 bases from J, with 10 bases between. Germline V gene data show CDR1 as SGHRS and CDR2 as YFSETQ. The CDR3 has 15 amino acids. The CDR3 nucleotides read TGCGCCAGCAGCTTGGTGTCTTCCCACTCCTACGAGCAGTACTTC. The encoded protein is CASSLVSSHSYEQYF.

The chain joins TRBV6-1 to TRBJ2-5; weak D call: TRBD2 (7 bases). Per germline, CDR1 MNHNS and CDR2 SASEGT. The CDR3 contains 15 residues. V was cut by 8 bases and J by 4 bases, with 20 bases left in between. The CDR3, as DNA: TGTGCCAGCGTGAAGCGGGACAAAGGTTCAGAGACCCAGTACTTC. This translates into CASVKRDKGSETQYF.

As concerns this clonotype: A read error may be the cause here, since a much bigger clone is one base away. The rearrangement joins TRBV7-2 to TRBJ2-3; 7 bases fit TRBD1. CDR3 length equals 13 residues. CDR1 SGHTA and CDR2 FQGNSA come from the germline V gene. The CDR3 spells CASTETGPDTRYF. CDR3 DNA: TGTGCCAGCACCGAGACAGGGCCAGATACGCGGTATTTT.

This clonotype was detected a few times. V gene TRBV20-1 combines with J gene TRBJ1-5; 8 nucleotides line up with TRBD1. V trimming: 5 bases; J trimming: 9 bases; junction bases outside the gene matches: 6. The CDR3 contains 12 residues. CDR1 is DFQATT and CDR2 is SNEGSKA in the germline V gene (reference sequence). The DNA of the CDR3 is TGCAGTGCTCAGACAGGGGAGGGGCCCCAGCATTTT. This codes for CSAQTGEGPQHF.

For this clonotype: Possible read error: a much larger clone is one base away. J is TRBJ2-1 and V is TRBV5-1, with unresolved D. This CDR3 contains 16 residues. Germline-derived CDR1 and CDR2 are SGHRS and YFSETQ. The ends were cut back, 2 bases at V and 0 bases at J, with 12 bases in the middle. CDR3 DNA sequence: TGCGCCAGCAGCTTAACGGCGTCGAGCTCCTACAATGAGCAGTTCTTC. Protein product: CASSLTASSSYNEQFF.

J is TRBJ1-1 and V is TRBV20-1, with D perhaps matching TRBD1 (5 bases). The CDR3 loop spans 16 amino acids. Trimming shortened V by 1 base and J by 4 bases, and 19 bases separated the two germline ends. CDR1 is DFQATT and CDR2 is SNEGSKA in the germline V gene (reference sequence). The CDR3 reads CSARVGAGGRSTEAFF. Written as DNA, the CDR3 is TGCAGTGCTAGAGTAGGGGCGGGGGGAAGGAGCACTGAAGCTTTCTTT.

V gene TRBV6-5 combines with J gene TRBJ1-1; D remains ambiguous. The V end lost 9 bases, the J end lost 1 base, and 12 bases lay between the germline ends. CDR1 is MNHEY and CDR2 is SVGAGI in the germline V gene. This CDR3 comprises 13 residues. The CDR3 nucleotides read TGTGCCAGTTCTCACCGGGCGAACACTGAAGCTTTCTTT. Translating it yields CASSHRANTEAFF.

This chain connects TRBV7-9 to TRBJ2-1, with TRBD2 matching over 7 bases. CDR1 and CDR2 from the germline V gene are SEHNR and FQNEAQ (reference sequence). J gave up 1 base and V 4 bases, and 4 bases lay outside the gene matches. This CDR3 is 15 amino acids long. This CDR3 reads CASSSREGSYNEQFF. The CDR3, as DNA: TGTGCCAGCAGCTCCAGGGAGGGGTCCTACAATGAGCAGTTCTTC. Variable domain in full (rest from reference TRBV7-9 and TRBJ2-1): DTGVSQNPRHKITKRGQNVTFRCDPISEHNRLYWYRQTLGQGPEFLTYFQNEAQLEKSRLLSDRFSAERPKGSFSTLEIQRTEQGDSAMYLCASSSREGSYNEQFFGPGTRLTVL.

CDR3 sequence (DNA): TGTGCCAGCAGTTTAAGTGGGGGCAGGGGAGGGGGTTCAGATACGCAGTATTTT. This encodes CASSLSGGRGGGSDTQYF. The chain is built from TRBV12-3 or TRBV12-4 and TRBJ2-3, with D perhaps TRBD2 (7 bases). Trimming pared 2 bases from V and 4 bases from J, leaving 22 bases between. The CDR3 is made up of 18 amino acids.

This clonotype was detected a few times. The chain carries TRBV7-2 and TRBJ2-2; a possible D gene is TRBD1 (5 bases). This CDR3 region has 12 residues. Trimming left V 8 bases short and J 6 bases short, with 10 bases between. In germline, CDR1 is SGHTA, CDR2 FQGNSA. CDR3 sequence: CASGQGPGELFF. As DNA, the CDR3 is TGTGCCAGCGGTCAGGGTCCCGGGGAGCTGTTTTTT.

The chain has TRBV20-1 and TRBJ2-7; D remains unclear. TRBJ2-5 explains the end of the DNA better; the J call may be wrong. The germline V gene encodes CDR1 DFQATT and CDR2 SNEGSKA (reference sequence). The CDR3 has 11 residues. Here the CDR3 reads CRADPKGTQYF. CDR3 DNA: TGCAGGGCTGACCCTAAGGGGACCCAGTACTTC.

The V gene is TRBV6-1, the J gene TRBJ2-5, with 12 bases aligning to TRBD1. J was trimmed by 9 bases and V by 6 bases; bases with no gene match: 11. Germline CDR1 is MNHNS and CDR2 is SASEGT. The CDR3 runs 15 residues. The CDR3 coding sequence is TGTGCCAGCAGACCGGGACAGGGGGCCGGGGAGGCCCAGTACTTC. Translated, it gives CASRPGQGAGEAQYF.

This clonotype was observed at least ten times. The rearrangement joins TRBV29-1 to TRBJ2-5; a weak D match, TRBD2 (5 bases). Looked up from germline, CDR1 is SQVTM and CDR2 is ANQGSEA. The germline V and J ends were trimmed by 3 bases and 7 bases, with 9 bases remaining between them. The CDR3 is made up of 11 amino acids. The chain's CDR3 is CSVEPAGTQYF. The CDR3 DNA reads TGCAGCGTTGAGCCGGCGGGGACCCAGTACTTC.

The rearrangement uses TRBV3-1 and TRBJ2-3, with a tentative D call TRBD2 (6 bases). CDR1 is LGHDT and CDR2 is YNNKEL in the germline V gene (reference sequence). V was trimmed by 4 bases and J by 4 bases, leaving 18 bases between them. The CDR3 has 16 residues. CDR3 in amino acids: CASSLPGGRLADTQYF. DNA of the CDR3: TGTGCCAGCAGCCTCCCCGGGGGTCGACTGGCAGATACGCAGTATTTT.

Worth noting for this clonotype: This may stem from a read error, because a much larger clone lies one nucleotide away. V and J are TRBV20-1 and TRBJ1-5, with TRBD1 matching 8 bases. The CDR3 covers 13 residues. Germline assignment: CDR1 DFQATT and CDR2 SNEGSKA (reference sequence). The J segment lost 5 bases and the V segment lost 5 bases, leaving 5 bases of the junction unmatched. The CDR3 reads CSAGSTGDQPQHF. In DNA form, the CDR3 reads TGCAGTGCTGGCTCGACAGGGGATCAGCCCCAGCATTTT.

The V and J genes are TRBV14 and TRBJ1-4; D might be TRBD1 (6 bases). The germline V and J ends were trimmed by 1 base and 4 bases, with 16 bases remaining between them. Per the germline V gene, CDR1 is SGHDN and CDR2 is FVKESK. The CDR3 runs to 17 residues. In DNA form, the CDR3 reads TGTGCCAGCAGCCAAGGTTTATTCGGACAGTTTAATGAAAAACTGTTTTTT. Translated: CASSQGLFGQFNEKLFF.

This rearrangement joins TRBV2 to TRBJ2-5; D remains ambiguous. This CDR3 region has 13 residues. V shed 2 bases and J shed 1 base, with 5 bases lying between them. Germline V CDR1 and CDR2: SNHLY, FYNNEI. The CDR3: CASSERIQETQYF. CDR3 nucleotide sequence: TGTGCCAGCAGTGAAAGGATCCAAGAGACCCAGTACTTC.

This clonotype turned up a few times. The chain couples TRBV10-3 to TRBJ1-1, with 7 bases identical to TRBD1. The junction had 10 bases not matched to a gene; V was cut back by 6 bases and J by 0 bases. Germline V CDR1 and CDR2: ENHRY, SYGVKD. CDR3 length: 16 residues. CDR3: CAIRQWEGALNTEAFF. The CDR3 DNA reads as TGTGCCATCAGACAATGGGAGGGGGCCTTGAACACTGAAGCTTTCTTT.

This clonotype has just a few counts. The J gene is TRBJ1-4, the V gene TRBV18; maybe TRBD1 (5 bases). Per germline, CDR1 KGHSH and CDR2 LQKENI. This CDR3 has 16 residues. Between the trimmed V and J ends, which lost 6 bases and 2 bases, there was a span of 16 bases. The CDR3 region is CASSDGPGRTNEKLFF. CDR3 nucleotide sequence: TGTGCCAGCTCGGACGGCCCGGGACGGACTAATGAAAAACTGTTTTTT.

This chain links TRBV7-2 with TRBJ1-1, with D unclear. Per the germline V gene, CDR1 is SGHTA and CDR2 is FQGNSA. The CDR3 has 14 amino acids. Trimming left V 1 base short and J 2 bases short, with 8 bases between. Written as DNA, the CDR3 is TGTGCCAGCAGCTTAGGAGGGTTCAACACTGAAGCTTTCTTT. Protein: CASSLGGFNTEAFF.